A selection of T cell receptor beta chains follows, all from one sample in a study of T cell repertoires in cytomegalovirus infection. Their cognate antigens are unknown. TCRdb passed the reads through MiXCR, listing each CDR3 protein once. The sample records around 120,000 distinct CDR3 sequences, under 55% being singletons. Specimen: CD8+ T cells from cultured PBMCs, collected from culture after CMV antigen stimulation. The receptors originated from a human donor in good health (CMV status not recorded). Some clones in this sample may be carry-over from other donors' samples. Both conserved end residues are part of each CDR3. The D gene is left open where the match is weak. Clone size is shown for a subset of rows, as once, few, many or a class of expanded clone.

size | J | V | D | CDR3 | DNA
- | TRBJ1-2 | TRBV28 | TRBD1 | CASTRTGGNYGYTF | TGTGCCAGCACTCGGACAGGGGGGAACTATGGCTACACCTTC
- | TRBJ2-1 | TRBV12-3/TRBV12-4 | - | CASIGAVSGEQFF | TGTGCCAGCATCGGGGCGGTCTCGGGTGAGCAGTTCTTC
few | TRBJ2-2 | TRBV7-8 | - | CASSLDRAHSLNTGELFF | TGTGCCAGCAGCTTAGATAGGGCCCACTCATTAAACACCGGGGAGCTGTTTTTT
- | TRBJ1-2 | TRBV7-9 | - | CASSPRQSNYGYTF | TGTGCCAGCAGCCCCCGACAGAGTAACTATGGCTACACCTTC
- | TRBJ1-2 | TRBV7-8 | - | CASGDGHSPYGYTF | TGTGCCAGCGGCGACGGACACTCACCCTATGGCTACACCTTC
few | TRBJ1-1 | TRBV6-2/TRBV6-3 | - | CASSSFGATITEAFF | TGTGCCAGCAGTTCCTTCGGGGCGACGATCACTGAAGCTTTCTTT
- | TRBJ1-2 | TRBV20-1 | - | CSARRGYDNYGYTF | TGCAGTGCTAGACGGGGGTATGATAACTATGGCTACACCTTC
- | TRBJ1-1 | TRBV29-1 | - | CSVEGGGTGLWNTEAFF | TGCAGCGTTGAAGGAGGAGGGACTGGGCTGTGGAACACTGAAGCTTTCTTT
many | TRBJ1-1 | TRBV6-1 | - | CASSRPLHTEAFF | TGTGCCAGCAGTCGGCCATTACACACTGAAGCTTTCTTT
many | TRBJ1-5 | TRBV2 | - | CASSEYRFWPQHF | TGTGCCAGCAGTGAATACCGGTTTTGGCCCCAGCATTTT
- | TRBJ1-1 | TRBV2 | - | CASKLNTEAFF | TGTGCCAGCAAACTGAACACTGAAGCTTTCTTT
many | TRBJ1-1 | TRBV12-3/TRBV12-4 | TRBD1 | CASRGTAEAFF | TGTGCCAGCAGGGGGACAGCTGAAGCTTTCTTT
few | TRBJ1-2 | TRBV2 | TRBD1 | CASGGTVYGYTF | TGTGCCAGCGGCGGGACAGTCTATGGCTACACCTTC
- | TRBJ2-3 | TRBV6-1 | TRBD1 | CASSEDRGRDTQYF | TGTGCCAGCAGTGAAGACAGGGGAAGAGATACGCAGTATTTT
few | TRBJ2-7 | TRBV7-8 | TRBD2 | CASSPQAGTSGAYEQYF | TGTGCCAGCAGCCCCCAAGCCGGGACTAGCGGGGCCTACGAGCAGTACTTC
- | TRBJ1-1 | TRBV7-9 | - | CASSLVGRGGTEAFF | TGTGCCAGCAGCCTTGTCGGCAGGGGTGGGACTGAAGCTTTCTTT
- | TRBJ2-7 | TRBV7-6 | TRBD1 | CASSYQTGGSYEQYF | TGTGCCAGCAGCTACCAGACAGGGGGCTCCTACGAGCAGTACTTC
- | TRBJ1-6 | TRBV5-1 | TRBD1 | CASSFGQENSPLHF | TGCGCCAGCAGCTTTGGACAGGAAAATTCACCCCTCCACTTT
- | TRBJ2-2 | TRBV7-3 | - | CASSLAWGLTGELFF | TGTGCCAGCAGCTTAGCCTGGGGACTCACCGGGGAGCTGTTTTTT
once | TRBJ2-3 | TRBV7-3 | - | CASSPEGTYTQYF | TGTGCCAGCAGCCCGGAGGGGACATATACGCAGTATTTT
- | TRBJ2-1 | TRBV6-6 | TRBD2 | CASTFNLAGVYNEQFF | TGTGCCAGCACCTTCAACCTAGCGGGGGTCTACAATGAGCAGTTCTTC
- | TRBJ2-6 | TRBV14 | - | CASSPPGAGANVLTF | TGTGCCAGCAGCCCCCCAGGGGCTGGGGCCAACGTCCTGACTTTC
- | TRBJ2-1 | TRBV2 | - | CASSEAGTGGDEQFF | TGTGCCAGCAGTGAAGCGGGAACGGGGGGCGATGAGCAGTTCTTC
- | TRBJ1-6 | TRBV12-3/TRBV12-4 | - | CASSVSSYNSPLHF | TGTGCCAGCAGCGTTAGCTCCTATAATTCACCCCTCCACTTT
many | TRBJ1-4 | TRBV5-4 | - | CASSRSGATNEKLFF | TGTGCCAGCAGCCGGTCCGGGGCCACTAATGAAAAACTGTTTTTT
- | TRBJ2-7 | TRBV6-6 | TRBD2 | CASSSSGGYEQYF | TGTGCCAGCAGTTCTAGCGGGGGCTACGAGCAGTACTTC
- | TRBJ2-1 | TRBV7-2 | - | CASSLRPARGGNTDNEQFF | TGTGCCAGCAGCTTACGACCCGCCAGGGGAGGGAATACCGACAATGAGCAGTTCTTC
few | TRBJ2-7 | TRBV11-1 | - | CASSTRTNLEQYF | TGTGCCAGCAGCACCCGGACTAATCTCGAGCAGTACTTC
- | TRBJ1-1 | TRBV12-3/TRBV12-4 | - | CASSPYSTEAFF | TGTGCCAGCAGTCCCTATAGCACTGAAGCTTTCTTT
- | TRBJ2-3 | TRBV19 | - | CASSPKARGDTQYF | TGTGCCAGTAGCCCCAAGGCCCGGGGGGATACGCAGTATTTT
many | TRBJ2-3 | TRBV6-2/TRBV6-3 | - | CASSYSSGNTDTQYF | TGTGCCAGCAGTTACTCATCAGGGAACACAGATACGCAGTATTTT
- | TRBJ2-7 | TRBV6-5 | - | CASSYQVGAHEQYF | TGTGCCAGCAGTTACCAAGTCGGGGCGCACGAGCAGTACTTC
- | TRBJ1-3 | TRBV27 | - | CANRPAVVGLGNTIYF | TGTGCCAACAGACCGGCAGTTGTGGGCCTTGGAAACACCATATATTTT
few | TRBJ2-1 | TRBV15 | TRBD1 | CATSSSTRDRSYNEQFF | TGTGCCACCAGCAGCTCAACCAGGGACAGATCCTACAATGAGCAGTTCTTC
few | TRBJ2-2 | TRBV7-6 | TRBD2 | CASSLSTGLAGGSGELFF | TGTGCCAGCAGTCTGTCGACAGGACTAGCGGGTGGAAGTGGGGAGCTGTTTTTT
- | TRBJ2-7 | TRBV11-2 | TRBD2 | CASILGLAGAYEQYF | TGTGCCAGCATCCTAGGACTAGCGGGGGCCTACGAGCAGTACTTC
- | TRBJ2-7 | TRBV7-4 | - | CASSTDGPYLLREQYF | TGTGCCAGCAGCACGGACGGCCCCTACCTGCTTCGGGAGCAGTACTTC
few | TRBJ2-1 | TRBV11-2 | - | CASTGPNEQFF | TGTGCCAGCACGGGTCCCAATGAGCAGTTCTTC
many | TRBJ2-1 | TRBV4-2 | - | CASSQEEGYSYNEQFF | TGTGCCAGCAGCCAAGAGGAGGGGTACTCCTACAATGAGCAGTTCTTC
few | TRBJ1-3 | TRBV10-3 | - | CAISESTDTGNTIYF | TGTGCCATCAGTGAGTCGACAGACACTGGAAACACCATATATTTT
- | TRBJ1-1 | TRBV19 | - | CASRAGTVNTEAFF | TGTGCCAGTAGGGCCGGGACGGTGAACACTGAAGCTTTCTTT
- | TRBJ1-5 | TRBV28 | TRBD1 | CASSPTLGQGGGQPQHF | TGTGCCAGCAGTCCAACCTTAGGACAGGGCGGGGGTCAGCCCCAGCATTTT
- | TRBJ2-1 | TRBV7-6 | TRBD1 | CASSFGTGLYNEQFF | TGTGCCAGCAGCTTCGGGACAGGGCTTTACAATGAGCAGTTCTTC
few | TRBJ2-6 | TRBV19 | - | CASSSELGANVLTF | TGTGCCAGTAGTAGCGAACTTGGGGCCAACGTCCTGACTTTC
few | TRBJ2-1 | TRBV19 | TRBD2 | CASSAIAGVNEQFF | TGTGCCAGTAGTGCCATCGCGGGGGTGAATGAGCAGTTCTTC
few | TRBJ1-5 | TRBV28 | - | CAAVRAYNQPQHF | TGTGCCGCCGTCAGGGCTTACAATCAGCCCCAGCATTTT
- | TRBJ2-3 | TRBV28 | - | CASRGVFGTDTQYF | TGTGCCAGCAGGGGGGTCTTCGGCACAGATACGCAGTATTTT
- | TRBJ2-4 | TRBV19 | - | CASSKGDFISLAKNIQYF | TGTGCCAGTAGCAAGGGGGACTTCATCTCGCTAGCCAAAAACATTCAGTACTTC
few | TRBJ1-1 | TRBV6-5 | TRBD1 | CASSYGQGATEAFF | TGTGCCAGCAGTTACGGACAGGGGGCGACTGAAGCTTTCTTT